A selection of T cell receptor beta chains follows, all from one sample in a study of control samples from healthy donors and cancer patients. Sequencing was performed with immunoSEQ multiplex PCR; in TCRdb, only in-frame clones are kept and a portion is missing. The sample consists of under 150,000 clones, about 95% of them appearing once. The sample comprised blood. These receptors all stem from a man aged 25-45 years in good health. The CDR3 runs from the conserved cysteine through the conserved F or W. D genes are given only for firm matches. Rows may omit the clone size; those that give it use once, few, many or a size class.

J gene: TRBJ2-3
clone size: -
V gene: TRBV7-9
D gene: TRBD1
CDR3 DNA: TGTGCCAGCAGGCGGACAGGGACCCCCACAGATACGCAGTATTTT
CDR3 protein: CASRRTGTPTDTQYF

J gene: TRBJ1-1
clone size: -
V gene: TRBV28
D gene: -
CDR3 DNA: TGTGCCAGCACCTTACGGGGTATGAACACTGAAGCTTTCTTT
CDR3 protein: CASTLRGMNTEAFF

J gene: TRBJ1-5
clone size: -
V gene: TRBV2
D gene: -
CDR3 DNA: TGTGCCAGCAGTGGGGACACTAATCAGCCCCAGCATTTT
CDR3 protein: CASSGDTNQPQHF

J gene: TRBJ2-2
clone size: -
V gene: TRBV9
D gene: TRBD1
CDR3 DNA: TGTGCCAGCAGCTGGGACAGGGGTACCGGGGAGCTGTTTTTT
CDR3 protein: CASSWDRGTGELFF

J gene: TRBJ1-1
clone size: -
V gene: TRBV12-3/TRBV12-4
D gene: TRBD1
CDR3 DNA: TGTGCCAGCAGATCAACAGGGGCGCTGGAAGCTTTCTTT
CDR3 protein: CASRSTGALEAFF

J gene: TRBJ2-3
clone size: -
V gene: TRBV6-4
D gene: TRBD2
CDR3 DNA: TGTGCCAGCAGTTTAGCGGGGGGTCGAGATACGCAGTATTTT
CDR3 protein: CASSLAGGRDTQYF

J gene: TRBJ1-4
clone size: -
V gene: TRBV5-1
D gene: TRBD1
CDR3 DNA: TGCGCCAGCAGCCCGGGACAGGGAGAAAAACTGTTTTTT
CDR3 protein: CASSPGQGEKLFF

J gene: TRBJ2-6
clone size: -
V gene: TRBV7-3
D gene: -
CDR3 DNA: TGTGCCAGCAGCTCCCCCGGACAGAGCCTTTCTGGGGCCAACGTCCTGACTTTC
CDR3 protein: CASSSPGQSLSGANVLTF

J gene: TRBJ2-2
clone size: -
V gene: TRBV29-1
D gene: -
CDR3 DNA: TGCAGCGGACAGGGCAGGAGGGCCGGGGAGCTGTTTTTT
CDR3 protein: CSGQGRRAGELFF

J gene: TRBJ2-1
clone size: few
V gene: TRBV4-3
D gene: TRBD2
CDR3 DNA: TGCGCCAGCAGCCCGCGGACTAGCGGGGGGGCGGGTAATAATGAGCAGTTCTTC
CDR3 protein: CASSPRTSGGAGNNEQFF

J gene: TRBJ2-3
clone size: -
V gene: TRBV5-1
D gene: -
CDR3 DNA: TGCGCCAGCAGCTTTACAGGGGCGGGAACAGATACGCAGTATTTT
CDR3 protein: CASSFTGAGTDTQYF

J gene: TRBJ1-2
clone size: -
V gene: TRBV7-2
D gene: -
CDR3 DNA: TGTGCCAGCAGCTTAGGGGTGGCAGTCGGTGGCTACACCTTC
CDR3 protein: CASSLGVAVGGYTF

J gene: TRBJ2-1
clone size: -
V gene: TRBV7-9
D gene: -
CDR3 DNA: TGTGCCAGCAGCCCAAATGAGCAGTTCTTC
CDR3 protein: CASSPNEQFF

J gene: TRBJ2-1
clone size: -
V gene: TRBV3-1/TRBV3-2
D gene: -
CDR3 DNA: TGTGCCAGCAGCCAAGGGTCTGCTGAGCAGTTCTTC
CDR3 protein: CASSQGSAEQFF

J gene: TRBJ2-5
clone size: -
V gene: TRBV21-1
D gene: -
CDR3 DNA: TGTGCCAGCATCCCCCCCCAGTACTTC
CDR3 protein: CASIPPQYF

J gene: TRBJ1-5
clone size: -
V gene: TRBV7-9
D gene: -
CDR3 DNA: TGTGCCAGCAGCCAGAGCGTGGGCAGGGATTGGGGTCAGCCCCAGCATTTT
CDR3 protein: CASSQSVGRDWGQPQHF

J gene: TRBJ2-2
clone size: once
V gene: TRBV7-9
D gene: -
CDR3 DNA: TGTGCCAGCAGCCCCTACCCCGGGGAGCTGTTTTTT
CDR3 protein: CASSPYPGELFF